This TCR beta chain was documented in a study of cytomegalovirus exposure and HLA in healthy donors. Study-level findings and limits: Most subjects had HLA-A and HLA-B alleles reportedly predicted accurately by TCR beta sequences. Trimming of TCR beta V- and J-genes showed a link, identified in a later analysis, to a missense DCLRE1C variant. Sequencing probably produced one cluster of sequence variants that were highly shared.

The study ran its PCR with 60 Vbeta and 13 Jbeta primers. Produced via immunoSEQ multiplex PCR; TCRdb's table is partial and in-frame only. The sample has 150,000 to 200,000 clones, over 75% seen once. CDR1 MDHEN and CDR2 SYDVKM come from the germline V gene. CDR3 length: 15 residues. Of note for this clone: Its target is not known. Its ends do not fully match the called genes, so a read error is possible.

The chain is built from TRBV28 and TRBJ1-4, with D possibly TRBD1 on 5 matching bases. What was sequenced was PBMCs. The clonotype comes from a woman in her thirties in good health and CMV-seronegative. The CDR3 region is CASRRGGPTIEKLFF. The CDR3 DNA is TGTGCCAGCAGGCGGGGCGGGCCAACTATTGAAAAACTGTTTTTT.